The 9 T cell receptor beta chains listed next were all sequenced from one sample in a study of beta chain features in type 1 diabetes. Points from the study as a whole: A moderate, significant TCRB CDR3 shortening appeared in type 1 diabetes across four CD4+ subsets.

Antigen specificity for these receptors is unknown. The sequenced template was cDNA made from the entire isolated RNA. Using immunoSEQ multiplex PCR, the repertoire was profiled, and TCRdb retains in-frame clones only, with some absent. The data hold about 740,000 clones, with roughly 12% observed a single time. The sample consisted of naive CD4+ T cells from blood. The receptors were gathered from a man between 18 and 35 years old with type 1 diabetes.

This clone has more than one count but fewer than ten. The chain has TRBV19 and TRBJ1-1; D gene ambiguous. Germline loops: CDR1 LNHDA, CDR2 SQIVND (reference sequence). Trimming removed 5 bases at V and 1 base at J, with 5 bases between. This CDR3 has 12 amino acids. CDR3 coding DNA: TGTGCCAGTAGTTATGGGAACACTGAAGCTTTCTTT. It translates to CASSYGNTEAFF.

This clone was counted a few times. The rearrangement links TRBV27 to TRBJ2-1; D is undetermined. Trimming shortened V by 0 bases and J by 5 bases, and 11 bases separated the two germline ends. This CDR3 region has 15 residues. CDR1 MNHEY and CDR2 SMNVEV come from the germline V gene (reference sequence). The CDR3 sequence: CASSLSASRNNEQFF. The CDR3 DNA reads as TGTGCCAGCAGTTTATCAGCCAGCCGGAACAATGAGCAGTTCTTC.

The rearrangement links TRBV6-5 to TRBJ1-1; D gene ambiguous. The CDR3 sequence is 12 residues long. The V gene's germline CDR1 is MNHEY and CDR2 SVGAGI. Trimming took off 6 bases at V and 1 base at J, with 6 bases between the two ends. DNA for the CDR3: TGTGCCAGCAGGCCTGGGAACACTGAAGCTTTCTTT. This sequence encodes CASRPGNTEAFF.

The chain recombines TRBV13 with TRBJ2-1; D is undetermined. The V gene lost 0 bases and the J gene lost 8 bases, with 5 bases spanning the gap. This CDR3 has 12 amino acids. CDR1 PRHDT and CDR2 FYEKMQ come from the germline V gene (reference sequence). The CDR3 DNA reads TGTGCCAGCAGCTTAGGTTTCCATGAGCAGTTCTTC. Translated, it gives CASSLGFHEQFF.

This chain joins TRBV30 and TRBJ1-6; TRBD1 might be the D (6 bases). The CDR3 extends over 13 amino acids. Trimming stripped 7 bases from V and 10 bases from J, with 17 bases between. Germline V gives CDR1 GTSNPN, CDR2 SVGIG (reference sequence). CDR3 sequence (DNA): TGTGCCTCCCAAGGGCAGGGGAACTCACCCCTCCACTTT. Protein: CASQGQGNSPLHF.

The CDR3 DNA sequence: TGTGCCAGCAGCCCTCAGGGGCCTCAAAACATTCAGTACTTC. The encoded protein is CASSPQGPQNIQYF. This sequence joins TRBV7-2 and TRBJ2-4; possible D gene TRBD1, 6 bases. Germline lookup yields CDR1 SGHTA and CDR2 FQGNSA. This CDR3 region has 14 residues. Trimming stripped 5 bases from V and 5 bases from J, with 13 bases between.

The CDR3 reads CASTQGGEFLNTEAFF. Written as DNA, the CDR3 is TGTGCCAGCACCCAGGGGGGCGAATTTTTGAACACTGAAGCTTTCTTT. The chain links TRBV10-3 to TRBJ1-1, with TRBD1 matching 7 bases. The length of the CDR3 is 16 residues. The J segment lost 0 bases and the V segment lost 10 bases, leaving 14 bases of the junction unmatched. In germline, CDR1 is ENHRY, CDR2 SYGVKD.

This clone appeared a few times. The rearrangement links TRBV15 to TRBJ1-1, with D perhaps TRBD1 (5 bases). The CDR3 is 15 residues long. Germline-derived CDR1 and CDR2 are LNHNV and YYDKDF (reference sequence). Trimming left V 0 bases short and J 6 bases short, with 14 bases between. The CDR3: CATSRDGREGAEAFF. The CDR3 DNA follows: TGTGCCACCAGCAGAGATGGCAGGGAAGGCGCTGAAGCTTTCTTT.

This chain links TRBV30 with TRBJ2-7; D is uncertain. V was shortened by 2 bases and J by 2 bases, with 7 bases between the two germline ends. The CDR3 has 12 residues. Per germline, CDR1 GTSNPN and CDR2 SVGIG (reference sequence). The CDR3 loop reads CAWSRITYEQYF. The CDR3 DNA reads TGTGCCTGGAGTCGGATCACCTACGAGCAGTACTTC.